Presented here are 4 T cell receptor beta chains from one specimen sequenced in a study of T cell responses to AZD1222 COVID-19 vaccine. Method: immunoSEQ multiplex PCR; TCRdb's copy keeps in-frame clones and lacks some. Of tens of thousands of clones listed, approximately 86% were seen once; the top ten hold 10%. The sequences come from peripheral blood, collected on day 0 of MenACWY control vaccination. These receptors all stem from an adult in good health.

The J gene is TRBJ1-4, the V gene TRBV7-9; D is possibly TRBD1 (5 bases). Germline assignment: CDR1 SEHNR and CDR2 FQNEAQ (reference sequence). V was cut by 5 bases and J by 7 bases, with 14 bases left in between. This CDR3 is built from 14 residues. CDR3 in amino acids: CASSMGVYGEKLFF. The CDR3 bases are TGTGCCAGCAGCATGGGGGTATACGGTGAAAAACTGTTTTTT.

V is TRBV6-5 and J is TRBJ1-4; a weak D match, TRBD1 (5 bases). CDR1 is MNHEY and CDR2 is SVGAGI in the germline V gene. Trimming removed 6 bases at V and 2 bases at J, with 13 bases between. The CDR3 is made up of 15 amino acids. DNA of the CDR3: TGTGCCAGCAGCCTGGGGGTTTCGACTAATGAAAAACTGTTTTTT. This encodes CASSLGVSTNEKLFF.

In this sample, this clone turned up once. The chain recombines TRBV6-1 with TRBJ1-1; perhaps TRBD1 as D (5 bases). V lost 0 bases to trimming and J lost 0 bases, with 8 bases between them. Germline V gene sequence: CDR1 MNHNS, CDR2 SASEGT. The CDR3 runs 15 residues. The CDR3 is CASSEAGVLNTEAFF. The CDR3 nucleotides are TGTGCCAGCAGTGAAGCGGGGGTCTTGAACACTGAAGCTTTCTTT.

The gene calls are TRBV6-5 and TRBJ1-1, with D tentatively TRBD1 (5 bases). V was pared by 2 bases and J by 5 bases, with 12 bases between. This CDR3 contains 14 residues. CDR1 is MNHEY and CDR2 is SVGAGI in the germline V gene. The CDR3 sequence: CASSYGGGLTEAFF. The CDR3 region has the DNA TGTGCCAGCAGTTACGGGGGGGGTTTAACTGAAGCTTTCTTT.